Presented here are 32 T cell receptor beta chains from one specimen sequenced in a study of blood T cell repertoires in COVID-19 (TCRdb year 2020). Libraries were made using the immunoSEQ multiplex PCR assay. As stored in TCRdb, this immuneACCESS dataset retains in-frame rearrangements with V and J assigned. A fraction of the clones does not appear; measured against another copy, unresolved V genes explain less than half of the discrepancy, and the remainder lacks a known reason. For this sample the table gives about 180,000 clones, of which about three quarters were detected only once. Around 11% of the sample comes from the top ten. Specimen: peripheral blood. These TCRs come from an elderly woman with COVID-19, enrolled during active disease.

This chain uses TRBV19 with TRBJ1-1; the D is unclear. Germline values: CDR1 LNHDA, CDR2 SQIVND (reference sequence). Between the trimmed V and J ends, which lost 7 bases and 4 bases, there was a span of 16 bases. The CDR3 covers 14 residues. CDR3 sequence: CASKALEEGTEAFF. The DNA of the CDR3 is TGTGCCAGTAAGGCTTTGGAAGAGGGCACTGAAGCTTTCTTT. Using reference TRBV19 and TRBJ1-1 for the parts outside the CDR3, the full variable domain is DGGITQSPKYLFRKEGQNVTLSCEQNLNHDAMYWYRQDPGQGLRLIYYSQIVNDFQKGDIAEGYSVSREKKESFPLTVTSAQKNPTAFYLCASKALEEGTEAFFGQGTRLTVV.

J is TRBJ2-7 and V is TRBV28, with D perhaps TRBD2 (5 bases). CDR1 and CDR2 from the germline V gene are MDHEN and SYDVKM. This CDR3 region has 14 residues. V was pared by 7 bases and J by 7 bases, with 20 bases between. CDR3 sequence (DNA): TGTGCCAGCACTCAGTACGAGGGTTATCAGGAGCAGTACTTC. Protein product: CASTQYEGYQEQYF.

This clone was observed a few times. The gene calls are TRBV30 and TRBJ2-1; 12 bases line up with TRBD1. Germline CDR1 is GTSNPN and CDR2 is SVGIG (reference sequence). The junction had 20 bases not matched to a gene; V was cut back by 8 bases and J by 9 bases. This CDR3 contains 17 residues. CDR3 bases: TGTGCCGGGACCCCGGGACAGGGGGCGTTTTTGACAACTGAGCAGTTCTTC. It encodes CAGTPGQGAFLTTEQFF.

This clone was counted at least ten times. The chain has TRBV3-1 (or the pseudogene TRBV3-2) and TRBJ1-1; D unclear. The CDR3 consists of 13 residues. Per germline, CDR1 LGHDT and CDR2 YNNKEL (reference sequence). Trimming took off 1 base at V and 4 bases at J, with 7 bases between the two ends. The CDR3 spells CASSQGGGTEAFF. The CDR3 DNA reads TGTGCCAGCAGCCAAGGTGGAGGCACTGAAGCTTTCTTT.

The chain couples TRBV18 to TRBJ1-1; the match to TRBD1 covers 7 bases. CDR3 length equals 14 residues. V shed 3 bases and J 2 bases; nucleotides not matched to a gene: 3. CDR1 and CDR2 (germline): KGHSH, LQKENI. CDR3 coding DNA: TGTGCCAGCTCACCGACAGGGTCTAACACTGAAGCTTTCTTT. Encoded protein: CASSPTGSNTEAFF.

The V and J genes are TRBV12-3 or TRBV12-4 and TRBJ1-2; perhaps TRBD1 as D (6 bases). The CDR3 covers 13 residues. V was clipped by 6 bases and J by 2 bases, with 10 bases between them. CDR3 in DNA: TGTGCCAGCAGGTTAACAGGGAACTATGGCTACACCTTC. Protein: CASRLTGNYGYTF.

DNA of the CDR3: TGCAGTGCTAGTAGCCTAGCGGGAGACAATGAGCAGTTCTTC. Protein: CSASSLAGDNEQFF. The V call is TRBV20-1, the J call TRBJ2-1, with 10 positions matching TRBD2. This CDR3 has 14 amino acids. Per germline, CDR1 DFQATT and CDR2 SNEGSKA (reference sequence). J gave up 5 bases and V 3 bases, and 4 bases lay outside the gene matches.

The V call is TRBV28, the J call TRBJ2-1; 8 nucleotides match TRBD2. Losses at the gene ends were 10 bases for V and 10 bases for J; bases not matched to a gene: 18. The V gene's germline CDR1 is MDHEN and CDR2 SYDVKM. This CDR3 spans 15 amino acids. Written as DNA, the CDR3 is TGTGCCACCCTGCCCTCCCGGGGACTAGTTGCCGAGCAGTTCTTC. As protein: CATLPSRGLVAEQFF.

The chain employs TRBV2 and TRBJ2-2; 7 nucleotides match TRBD1. The ends lost 3 bases at V and 4 bases at J; junction bases unmatched: 5. CDR1 is SNHLY, CDR2 FYNNEI, per germline. The CDR3 is made up of 15 amino acids. The CDR3 loop is CASSDQGVFTGELFF. In DNA, the CDR3 is TGTGCCAGCAGTGACCAGGGGGTTTTCACCGGGGAGCTGTTTTTT.

The rearrangement uses TRBV24-1 and TRBJ1-2; D gene uncertain. This CDR3 contains 13 residues. The V gene's germline CDR1 is KGHDR and CDR2 SFDVKD. V was trimmed by 3 bases and J by 4 bases, leaving 8 bases between them. In DNA, the CDR3 is TGTGCCACCAGTGATGAGCCGTTCTATGGCTACACCTTC. Encoded protein: CATSDEPFYGYTF.

The chain is built from TRBV7-3 and TRBJ2-3; TRBD2 matches at 10 bases. The CDR3 spans 15 residues. The V gene end was trimmed by 5 bases and the J gene end by 5 bases; junction bases not matched to a gene: 7. The germline gives CDR1 SGHTA, CDR2 FQGTGA. CDR3 sequence (DNA): TGTGCCAGCAGCGACGGGACTAGCGATGGAGATACGCAGTATTTT. As protein: CASSDGTSDGDTQYF.

This rearrangement joins TRBV6-1 to TRBJ2-5; 8 bases are a match to TRBD1. The V and J ends lost 1 base and 5 bases, in that order; junction bases with no gene match: 6. The germline V gene encodes CDR1 MNHNS and CDR2 SASEGT. The CDR3 is made up of 15 amino acids. The DNA of the CDR3 is TGTGCCAGCAGTGAAGGACAGGGGAGGTGGGAGACCCAGTACTTC. Protein sequence: CASSEGQGRWETQYF.

This clone was found a few times. The chain couples TRBV18 to TRBJ2-5; TRBD1 aligns across 8 bases. The V gene end was trimmed by 6 bases and the J gene end by 5 bases; junction bases not matched to a gene: 5. There are 13 residues in the CDR3. CDR1 is KGHSH and CDR2 is LQKENI in the germline V gene. In DNA, the CDR3 is TGTGCCAGCTCGCGACAGGGGTGGGAGACCCAGTACTTC. This encodes CASSRQGWETQYF.

In its sample, this clone was seen once. The chain couples TRBV27 to TRBJ2-1; D is perhaps TRBD2 (6 bases). The ends were cut back, 6 bases at V and 6 bases at J, with 12 bases in the middle. Germline V CDR1 and CDR2: MNHEY, SMNVEV (reference sequence). The CDR3 is 13 amino acids. This CDR3 is CASRRPGLNEQFF. The CDR3 DNA reads as TGTGCCAGCAGACGCCCGGGACTCAATGAGCAGTTCTTC.

The genes are TRBV5-1 and TRBJ2-1, with TRBD2 matching over 8 bases. The length of the CDR3 is 15 residues. Germline-derived CDR1 and CDR2 are SGHRS and YFSETQ. The V and J ends lost 0 bases and 2 bases, in that order; junction bases with no gene match: 1. CDR3 residues: CASSLGLATYNEQFF. DNA for the CDR3: TGCGCCAGCAGCTTGGGACTAGCGACCTACAATGAGCAGTTCTTC. Supplemented by reference TRBV5-1 and TRBJ2-1, the full variable domain reads KAGVTQTPRYLIKTRGQQVTLSCSPISGHRSVSWYQQTPGQGLQFLFEYFSETQRNKGNFPGRFSGRQFSNSRSEMNVSTLELGDSALYLCASSLGLATYNEQFFGPGTRLTVL.

V gene TRBV6-6 combines with J gene TRBJ1-1; 7 nucleotides align to TRBD1. The J segment lost 10 bases and the V segment lost 2 bases, leaving 10 bases of the junction unmatched. This CDR3 comprises 14 residues. Looked up from germline, CDR1 is MNHNY and CDR2 is SVGAGI (reference sequence). As DNA, the CDR3 is TGTGCCAGCAGTTACGTCCGGGACAGACCCGCAGCTTTCTTT. Protein: CASSYVRDRPAAFF.

J is TRBJ2-1 and V is TRBV11-3, with 9 bases that match TRBD1. Per the germline V gene, CDR1 is SGHNT and CDR2 is YENEEA. The CDR3 runs to 17 residues. V was pared by 3 bases and J by 2 bases, with 8 bases of the junction left unmatched. The CDR3 here is CASSFTHTGGPYNEQFF. CDR3 sequence (DNA): TGTGCCAGCAGCTTCACACATACAGGGGGCCCCTACAATGAGCAGTTCTTC.

This clone was seen a handful of times. The rearrangement uses TRBV6-4 and TRBJ2-1; 12 nucleotides match TRBD2. The CDR3 contains 14 residues. V dropped 4 bases and J dropped 6; count of bases not matched to a gene: 1. Germline CDR1 is MRHNA and CDR2 is SNTAGT. CDR3 loop: CASSASGRANEQFF. The CDR3, as DNA: TGTGCCAGCAGTGCTAGCGGGAGGGCCAATGAGCAGTTCTTC.

V usage is TRBV30 and J usage is TRBJ1-1; D is perhaps TRBD1 (5 bases). The CDR3 contains 13 residues. V was pared by 4 bases and J by 4 bases, with 13 bases between. Germline CDR1 GTSNPN, CDR2 SVGIG (reference sequence). The CDR3 coding sequence is TGTGCCTGGAATGGGGCGGGAATCACTGAAGCTTTCTTT. It codes for CAWNGAGITEAFF.

The rearrangement uses TRBV5-1 and TRBJ2-3; 7 bases align to TRBD1. The ends lost 4 bases at V and 8 bases at J; junction bases unmatched: 13. The CDR3 extends over 15 amino acids. Germline CDR1 is SGHRS and CDR2 is YFSETQ. The CDR3 sequence is CASSLKTGPVGTQYF. As DNA, the CDR3 is TGCGCCAGCAGCCTCAAGACAGGGCCGGTAGGTACGCAGTATTTT.

This clone was recorded once. V is TRBV27 and J is TRBJ2-7, with TRBD2 matching over 16 bases. The CDR3 sequence is 17 residues long. Germline loops: CDR1 MNHEY, CDR2 SMNVEV (reference sequence). J was trimmed by 4 bases and V by 6 bases; bases with no gene match: 9. DNA of the CDR3: TGTGCCAGCAGCCTGGGACTAGCGGGAGGGCCGATTTACGAGCAGTACTTC. This encodes CASSLGLAGGPIYEQYF.

In its sample, this clone was seen a few times. The V gene is TRBV28, the J gene TRBJ1-1; a possible D gene is TRBD1 (6 bases). The ends were cut back, 6 bases at V and 0 bases at J, with 11 bases in the middle. Per germline, CDR1 MDHEN and CDR2 SYDVKM. The CDR3 runs to 14 residues. In DNA, the CDR3 is TGTGCCAGCAGAAGGGACACCGTGAACACTGAAGCTTTCTTT. Amino acids: CASRRDTVNTEAFF.

The chain couples TRBV7-2 to TRBJ1-2; 10 bases are shared with TRBD1. CDR1 and CDR2 (germline): SGHTA, FQGNSA. The junction had 7 bases not matched to a gene; V was cut back by 5 bases and J by 4 bases. This CDR3 spans 15 amino acids. The CDR3 sequence is CASSHPGQGVYGYTF. The CDR3 nucleotides read TGTGCCAGCAGCCACCCTGGACAGGGGGTCTATGGCTACACCTTC.

The gene calls are TRBV19 and TRBJ1-5; D gene unclear. Germline CDR1 LNHDA, CDR2 SQIVND (reference sequence). The ends were cut back, 4 bases at V and 4 bases at J, with 11 bases in the middle. The CDR3 is 14 amino acids. The CDR3, as DNA: TGTGCCAGTAGTACAAGGACGGGGAATCAGCCCCAGCATTTT. Translation gives CASSTRTGNQPQHF.

This chain joins TRBV2 and TRBJ1-6; 7 positions agree with TRBD1. The V segment lost 6 bases and the J segment 14 bases; nucleotides outside the gene matches: 13. Germline values: CDR1 SNHLY, CDR2 FYNNEI. The CDR3 runs 14 residues. This CDR3 reads CASRGQSEGGTLHF. CDR3 DNA: TGTGCCAGCAGAGGACAGAGCGAAGGGGGCACCCTCCACTTT.

This clone came up once. The gene calls are TRBV5-1 and TRBJ2-3, with D possibly TRBD1 on 6 matching bases. Germline CDR1 SGHRS, CDR2 YFSETQ. The CDR3 is 14 amino acids. Trimming stripped 0 bases from V and 1 base from J, with 6 bases between. The CDR3 spells CASSLGTGTDTQYF. CDR3 DNA: TGCGCCAGCAGCTTGGGGACAGGCACAGATACGCAGTATTTT.

V gene TRBV18 combines with J gene TRBJ1-6; D gene uncertain. CDR1 is KGHSH and CDR2 is LQKENI in the germline V gene. The CDR3 has 14 amino acids. The V and J ends lost 2 bases and 4 bases respectively, with 6 bases between them. CDR3 amino acids: CASSPFEYNSPLHF. CDR3 in DNA: TGTGCCAGCTCACCATTCGAGTATAATTCACCCCTCCACTTT.

The chain recombines TRBV2 with TRBJ2-7, with 12 nucleotides matching TRBD2. Per germline, CDR1 SNHLY and CDR2 FYNNEI. The CDR3 covers 14 residues. V dropped 6 bases and J dropped 5; count of bases not matched to a gene: 5. The CDR3 DNA follows: TGTGCCAGCAGGTGGACTAGCGGGATTGACGAGCAGTACTTC. This sequence encodes CASRWTSGIDEQYF.

The CDR3 nucleotides are TGTGCCAGTAGTTACCGCTACCATGGACAGGATCACCGAAATGAGCAGTTCTTC. Amino acids: CASSYRYHGQDHRNEQFF. This sequence joins TRBV19 and TRBJ2-1, with TRBD1 identical over 7 bases. CDR3 length equals 18 residues. V gave up 5 bases and J gave up 7 bases; unmatched junction bases: 20. Germline V gene data show CDR1 as LNHDA and CDR2 as SQIVND (reference sequence).

The chain uses TRBV27 and TRBJ2-3; D is uncertain. Germline lookup yields CDR1 MNHEY and CDR2 SMNVEV (reference sequence). The CDR3 runs to 13 residues. Trimming left V 6 bases short and J 4 bases short, with 11 bases between. CDR3 bases: TGTGCCAGCAGAACCCTAACGCCAGATACGCAGTATTTT. Amino acid sequence: CASRTLTPDTQYF.

This chain uses TRBV28 with TRBJ2-3; 9 bases agree with TRBD2. The CDR3 runs to 16 residues. Per germline, CDR1 MDHEN and CDR2 SYDVKM. J was trimmed by 2 bases and V by 5 bases; bases with no gene match: 8. The CDR3 region is CASSPRTSVYTDTQYF. CDR3 in DNA: TGTGCCAGCAGTCCACGGACTAGCGTGTACACAGATACGCAGTATTTT.

CDR3 DNA: TGTGCCAGCAGCTTGGGGACAGAATATGGCTACACCTTC. Translated, it gives CASSLGTEYGYTF. V and J are TRBV5-4 and TRBJ1-2; the D gene is possibly TRBD1 (6 bases). This CDR3 is built from 13 residues. Trimming cost V 0 bases and J 5 bases, with 8 bases left between them. Germline CDR1 reads SGHNT; CDR2 reads YYREEE (reference sequence).